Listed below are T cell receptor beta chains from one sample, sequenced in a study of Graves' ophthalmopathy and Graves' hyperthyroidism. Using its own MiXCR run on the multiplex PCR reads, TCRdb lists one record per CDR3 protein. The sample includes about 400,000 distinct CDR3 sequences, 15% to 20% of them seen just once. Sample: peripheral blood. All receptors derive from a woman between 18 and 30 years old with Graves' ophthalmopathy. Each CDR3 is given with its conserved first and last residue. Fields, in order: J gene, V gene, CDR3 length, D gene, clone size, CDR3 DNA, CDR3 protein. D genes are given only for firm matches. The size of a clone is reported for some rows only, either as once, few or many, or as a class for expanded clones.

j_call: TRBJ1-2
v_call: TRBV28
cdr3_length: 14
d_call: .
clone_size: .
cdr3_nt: TGTGCCAGCAGTTCATTCGCCAGGTTCTATGGCTACACCTTC
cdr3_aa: CASSSFARFYGYTF

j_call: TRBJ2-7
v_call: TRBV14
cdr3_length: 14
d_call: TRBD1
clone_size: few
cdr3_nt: TGTGCCAGCAGATCCGGGACAGCCAGCTACGAGCAGTACTTC
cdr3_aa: CASRSGTASYEQYF

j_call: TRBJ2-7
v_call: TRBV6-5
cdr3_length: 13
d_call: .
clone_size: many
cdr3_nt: TGTGCCGTGTCAGGGCAAACAGGCTACGAGCAGTACTTC
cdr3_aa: CAVSGQTGYEQYF

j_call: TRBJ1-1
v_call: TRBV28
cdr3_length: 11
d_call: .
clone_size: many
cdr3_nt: TGTGCCAGCAGTCAGGGCCTTGGAGCTTTCTTT
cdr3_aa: CASSQGLGAFF

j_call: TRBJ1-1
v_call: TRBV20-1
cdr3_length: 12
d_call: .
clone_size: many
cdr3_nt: TGCAGTCCCATGGGCGGGAACACTGAAGCTTTCTTT
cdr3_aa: CSPMGGNTEAFF

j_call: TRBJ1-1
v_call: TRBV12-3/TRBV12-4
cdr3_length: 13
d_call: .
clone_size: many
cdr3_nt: TGTGCCAGCAGTTTACGGGGTATCACTGAAGCTTTCTTT
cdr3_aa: CASSLRGITEAFF

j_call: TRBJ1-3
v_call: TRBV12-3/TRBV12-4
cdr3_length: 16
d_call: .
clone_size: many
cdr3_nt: TGTGCCAGCAGTTTCCCATCCGGCCCCAAAAGGAACACCATATATTTT
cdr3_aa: CASSFPSGPKRNTIYF

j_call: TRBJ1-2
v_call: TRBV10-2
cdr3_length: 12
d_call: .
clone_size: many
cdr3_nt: TGCGCCAGCAGTGGGGAGGGGCATGGCTACACCTTC
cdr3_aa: CASSGEGHGYTF

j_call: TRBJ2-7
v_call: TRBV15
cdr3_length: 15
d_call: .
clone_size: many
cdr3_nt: TGTGCCACCAGCCTAGAGGCTAGCGAGGGCTACGAGCAGTACTTC
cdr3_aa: CATSLEASEGYEQYF

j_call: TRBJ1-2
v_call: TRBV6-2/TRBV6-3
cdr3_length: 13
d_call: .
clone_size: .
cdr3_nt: TGTGCCAGCAGCCGTCGTTCGGTCTATGGCTACACCTTC
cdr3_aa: CASSRRSVYGYTF

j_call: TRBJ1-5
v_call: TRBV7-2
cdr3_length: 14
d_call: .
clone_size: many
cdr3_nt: TGTGCCAGCAGCCCCGCGAACTTCAATCAGCCCCAGCATTTT
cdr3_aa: CASSPANFNQPQHF

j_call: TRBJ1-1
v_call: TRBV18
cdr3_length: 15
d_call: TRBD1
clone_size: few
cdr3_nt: TGTGCCAGCTCACTCAACAGGGGGCAGAACACTGAAGCTTTCTTT
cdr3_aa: CASSLNRGQNTEAFF

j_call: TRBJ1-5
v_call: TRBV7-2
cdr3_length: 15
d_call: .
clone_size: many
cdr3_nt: TGTGCCAGCAGCCCGACGGGGGGCGCCGTTCAGCCCCAGCATTTT
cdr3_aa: CASSPTGGAVQPQHF

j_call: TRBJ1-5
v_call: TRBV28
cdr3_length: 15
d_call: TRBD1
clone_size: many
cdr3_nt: TGTGCCAGCAGCGATGACAGGGTATCGAATCAGCCCCAGCATTTT
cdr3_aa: CASSDDRVSNQPQHF

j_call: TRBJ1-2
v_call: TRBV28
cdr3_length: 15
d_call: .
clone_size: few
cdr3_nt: TGTGCCAGCAGCGCTACCGGGACGGGGAACTATGGCTACACCTTC
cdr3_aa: CASSATGTGNYGYTF

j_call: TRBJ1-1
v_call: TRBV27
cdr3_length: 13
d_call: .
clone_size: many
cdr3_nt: TGTGCCAGCAGTCTTGGGTGGTACACTGAAGCTTTCTTT
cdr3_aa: CASSLGWYTEAFF

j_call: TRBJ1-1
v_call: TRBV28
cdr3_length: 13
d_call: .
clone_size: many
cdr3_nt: TGTGCCAGCACCTTGTCAGCTCCGATCAGGGCTTTCTTT
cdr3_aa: CASTLSAPIRAFF

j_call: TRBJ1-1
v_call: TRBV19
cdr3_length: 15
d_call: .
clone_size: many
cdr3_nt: TGTGCCAGTAGCCCAAAGCGGGGTTGGGTCACTGAAGCTTTCTTT
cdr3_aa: CASSPKRGWVTEAFF

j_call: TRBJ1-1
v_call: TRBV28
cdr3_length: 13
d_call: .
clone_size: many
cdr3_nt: TGTGCCAGCACCATCACTTTGAACACTGAAGCTTTCTTT
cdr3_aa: CASTITLNTEAFF

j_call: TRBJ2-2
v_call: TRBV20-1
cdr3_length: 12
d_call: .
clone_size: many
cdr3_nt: TGCAGTGCTTCTGAGTGGGCCGGGGAGCTGTTTTTT
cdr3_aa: CSASEWAGELFF

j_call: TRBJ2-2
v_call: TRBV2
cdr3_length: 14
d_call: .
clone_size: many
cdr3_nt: TGTGCCAGCAGTGACAGGGGAAGAACCGGGGAGCTGTTTTTT
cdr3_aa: CASSDRGRTGELFF

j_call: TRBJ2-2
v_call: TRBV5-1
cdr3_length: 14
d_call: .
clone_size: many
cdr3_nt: TGCGCCAGCAGCTTCTCAGGGTACACCGGGGAGCTGTTTTTT
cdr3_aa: CASSFSGYTGELFF

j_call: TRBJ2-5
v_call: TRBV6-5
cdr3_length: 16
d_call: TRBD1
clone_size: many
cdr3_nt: TGTGCCAGCAGTTACGTGGGACAGGGGGCGCGTAAGACCCAGTACTTC
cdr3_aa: CASSYVGQGARKTQYF

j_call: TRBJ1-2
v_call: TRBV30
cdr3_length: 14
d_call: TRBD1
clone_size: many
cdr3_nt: TGTGCCTGGAGTCGGGACAGAGCTAACTATGGCTACACCTTC
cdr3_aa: CAWSRDRANYGYTF

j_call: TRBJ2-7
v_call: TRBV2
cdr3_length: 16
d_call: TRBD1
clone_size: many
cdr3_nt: TGTGCCAGCAGTGAAGCCCTTCTCCCGGACAGGGACGAGCAGTACTTC
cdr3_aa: CASSEALLPDRDEQYF

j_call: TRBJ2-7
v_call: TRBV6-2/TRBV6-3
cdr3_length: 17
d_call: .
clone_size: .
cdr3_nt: TGTGCCAGCAGTTACCCCCCCGACTCTATCGCGCTCTACGAGCAGTACTTC
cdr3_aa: CASSYPPDSIALYEQYF

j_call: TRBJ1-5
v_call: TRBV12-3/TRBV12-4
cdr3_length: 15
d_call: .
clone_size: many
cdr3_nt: TGTGCCAGCAGTTTTGGGGGGGAGGGCAATCAGCCCCAGCATTTT
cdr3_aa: CASSFGGEGNQPQHF

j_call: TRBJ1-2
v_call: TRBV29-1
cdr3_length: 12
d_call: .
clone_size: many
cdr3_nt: TGCAGCGCTACCAGCGATAACTATGGCTACACCTTC
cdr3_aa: CSATSDNYGYTF

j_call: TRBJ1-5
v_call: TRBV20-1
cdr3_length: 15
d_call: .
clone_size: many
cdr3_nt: TGCAGTGCTAGACCCATCGGGAGGGGTAATCAGCCCCAGCATTTT
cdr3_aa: CSARPIGRGNQPQHF

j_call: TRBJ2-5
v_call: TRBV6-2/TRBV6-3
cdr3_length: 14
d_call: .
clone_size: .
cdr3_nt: TGTGCCAGCACTCCTTGGAACACTCGAGAGACCCAGTACTTC
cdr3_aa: CASTPWNTRETQYF

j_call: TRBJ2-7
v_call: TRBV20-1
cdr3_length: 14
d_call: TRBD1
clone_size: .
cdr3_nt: TGCAGTGCTAGAGATGGGACAGGGGCGTACGAGCAGTACTTC
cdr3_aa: CSARDGTGAYEQYF

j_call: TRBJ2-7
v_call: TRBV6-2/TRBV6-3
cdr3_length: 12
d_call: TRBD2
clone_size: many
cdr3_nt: TGTGCCACTCAGCGGGAGAGGTTTGAGCAGTACTTC
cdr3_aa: CATQRERFEQYF

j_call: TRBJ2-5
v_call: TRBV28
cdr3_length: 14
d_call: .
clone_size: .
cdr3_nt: TGTGCCAGCACCGCCCGACGGGCAATTTGGGCCCAGTACTTC
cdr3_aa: CASTARRAIWAQYF

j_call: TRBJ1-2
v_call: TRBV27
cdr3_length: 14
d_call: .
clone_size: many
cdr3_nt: TGTGCCAGCAGCTCCTTGGTAGATCTCTATGGCTACACCTTC
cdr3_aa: CASSSLVDLYGYTF

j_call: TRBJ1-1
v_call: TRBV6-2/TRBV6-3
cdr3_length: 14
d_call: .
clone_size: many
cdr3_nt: TGTGCCAGCAGTTGGGACGTCGAGGGCACTGAAGCTTTCTTT
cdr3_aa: CASSWDVEGTEAFF

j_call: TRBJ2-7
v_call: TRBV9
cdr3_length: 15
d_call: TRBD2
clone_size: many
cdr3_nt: TGTGCCAGCAGCCCCGGACTAGCCCCCTCCTACGAGCAGTACTTC
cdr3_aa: CASSPGLAPSYEQYF

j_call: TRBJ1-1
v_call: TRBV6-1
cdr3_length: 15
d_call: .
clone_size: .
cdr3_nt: TGTGCCAGCAGGAACGGAGTCCAGGGGTCCACTGAAGCTTTCTTT
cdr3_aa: CASRNGVQGSTEAFF

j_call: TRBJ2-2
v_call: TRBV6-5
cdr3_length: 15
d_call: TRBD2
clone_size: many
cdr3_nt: TGTGCCAGCAGTTACATGGCGGGAGGAACCGGGGAGCTGTTTTTT
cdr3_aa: CASSYMAGGTGELFF

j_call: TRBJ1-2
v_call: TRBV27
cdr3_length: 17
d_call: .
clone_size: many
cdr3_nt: TGTGCCAGCAGCCCGGGGATCGATAGACCCCGGGGCTATGGCTACACCTTC
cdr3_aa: CASSPGIDRPRGYGYTF

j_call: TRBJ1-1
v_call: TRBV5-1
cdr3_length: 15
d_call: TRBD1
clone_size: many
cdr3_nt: TGCGCCAGCACGGCCCCAGACAGGGCGTTCGATGAAGCTTTCTTT
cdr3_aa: CASTAPDRAFDEAFF

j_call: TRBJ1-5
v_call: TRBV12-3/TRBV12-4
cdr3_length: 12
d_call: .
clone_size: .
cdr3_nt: TGTGCCAGCAGCATCCAGAGTCAGCCCCAGCATTTT
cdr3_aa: CASSIQSQPQHF

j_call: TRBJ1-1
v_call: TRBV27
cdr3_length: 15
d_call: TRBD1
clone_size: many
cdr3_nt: TGTGCCAGCAGTTTATGGGGGGGACAGTACACTGAAGCTTTCTTT
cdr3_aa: CASSLWGGQYTEAFF

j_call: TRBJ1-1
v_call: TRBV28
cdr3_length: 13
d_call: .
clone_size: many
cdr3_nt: TGTGCCAGCAGGGCAACCTGGCTCGCTGAAGCTTTCTTT
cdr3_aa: CASRATWLAEAFF

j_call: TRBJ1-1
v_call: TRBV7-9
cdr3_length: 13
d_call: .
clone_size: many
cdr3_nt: TGTGCCAGCGTGCTCTCCGGGAACACTGAAGCTTTCTTT
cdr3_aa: CASVLSGNTEAFF

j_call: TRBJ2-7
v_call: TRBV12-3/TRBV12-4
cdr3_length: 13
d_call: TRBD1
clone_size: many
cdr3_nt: TGTGCCAGCAGGGGACAGGGGGGATACGAGCAGTACTTC
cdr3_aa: CASRGQGGYEQYF

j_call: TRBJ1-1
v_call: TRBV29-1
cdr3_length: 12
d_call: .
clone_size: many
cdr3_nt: TGCAGCGTGGACCAGGGGAACACTGAAGCTTTCTTT
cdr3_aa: CSVDQGNTEAFF

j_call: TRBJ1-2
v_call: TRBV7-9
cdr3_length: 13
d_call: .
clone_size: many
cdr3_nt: TGTGCCAGCAGCTACCTGTTCAGGGAGAGCTACACCTTC
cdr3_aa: CASSYLFRESYTF

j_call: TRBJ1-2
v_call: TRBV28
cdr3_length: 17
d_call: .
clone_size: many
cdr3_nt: TGTGCCAGCAGTTTACCTAGCCCTCGGGAGGGCCACGCGGGCTACACCTTC
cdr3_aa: CASSLPSPREGHAGYTF

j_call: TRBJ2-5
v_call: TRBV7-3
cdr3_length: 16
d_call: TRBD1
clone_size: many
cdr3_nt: TGTGCCAGCAGCTTAGCCGGGACAGGGCGCCAAGAGACCCAGTACTTC
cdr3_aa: CASSLAGTGRQETQYF

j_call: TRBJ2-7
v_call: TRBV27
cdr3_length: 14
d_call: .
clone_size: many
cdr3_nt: TGTGCCAGCAGTTTGGCGTCCCGGACCTACGAGCAGTACTTC
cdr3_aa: CASSLASRTYEQYF

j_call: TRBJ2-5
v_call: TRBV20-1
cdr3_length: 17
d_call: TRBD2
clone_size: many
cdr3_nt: TGCAGTGCTTCCCCCCCAAAGACTAGCGGGAGGGCAGAGACCCAGTACTTC
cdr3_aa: CSASPPKTSGRAETQYF

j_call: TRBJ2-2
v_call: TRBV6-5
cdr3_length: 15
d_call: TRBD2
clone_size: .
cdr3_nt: TGTGCCAGCAGTTCTAGCGGGAGTGGCACCGGGGAGCTGTTTTTT
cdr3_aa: CASSSSGSGTGELFF

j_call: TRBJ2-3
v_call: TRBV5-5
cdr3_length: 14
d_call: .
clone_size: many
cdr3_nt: TGTGCCAGCAGCTTGGGGCAAAGCACAGATACGCAGTATTTT
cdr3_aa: CASSLGQSTDTQYF

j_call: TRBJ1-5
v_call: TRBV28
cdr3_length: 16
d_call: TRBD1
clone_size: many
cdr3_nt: TGTGCCAGCAGTCTGACCGGGACAGGGCGAAATCAGCCCCAGCATTTT
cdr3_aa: CASSLTGTGRNQPQHF

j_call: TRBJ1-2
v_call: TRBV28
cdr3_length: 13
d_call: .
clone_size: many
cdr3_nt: TGTGCCAGCAGTTTGGGCAGGGGATATGGCTACACCTTC
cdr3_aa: CASSLGRGYGYTF

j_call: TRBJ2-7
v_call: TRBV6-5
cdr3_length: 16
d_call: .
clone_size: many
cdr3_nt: TGTGCCAGCAGTTATGGATCCCATCGAAAATTCTACGAGCAGTACTTC
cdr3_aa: CASSYGSHRKFYEQYF

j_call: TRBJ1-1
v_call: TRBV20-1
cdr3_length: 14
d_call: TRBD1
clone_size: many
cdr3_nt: TGCAGTGCTAGACCAGCCCGGGACAGGACTGAAGCTTTCTTT
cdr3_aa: CSARPARDRTEAFF

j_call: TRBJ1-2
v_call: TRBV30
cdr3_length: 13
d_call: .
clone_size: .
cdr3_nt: TGTGCCTGGAGTGTGGGGACTCACTATGGCTACACCTTC
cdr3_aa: CAWSVGTHYGYTF

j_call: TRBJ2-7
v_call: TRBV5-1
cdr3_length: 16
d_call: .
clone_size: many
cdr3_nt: TGCGCCAGCAGCCCACGGAGGGCTGGAGATCTTGACGAGCAGTACTTC
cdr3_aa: CASSPRRAGDLDEQYF